This T cell receptor (beta chain) was obtained from a study of cytomegalovirus exposure and HLA in healthy donors. It was with 60 Vbeta and 13 Jbeta primers that the PCR ran. Profiling relied on immunoSEQ multiplex PCR, and the TCRdb table lists in-frame clones only, not all of them. The table has 120,000 to 150,000 clones, roughly 79% seen once. V gave up 3 bases and J gave up 7 bases, with 16 bases separating them. CDR3 length: 15 amino acids. The V gene's germline CDR1 is SGHNT and CDR2 YYREEE (reference sequence). Ten or more counts support this clone. Its antigen is not identified. The study, taken as a whole, reports: Donors belonging to an Asian-associated ancestry cluster reportedly showed fewer N-insertions in productive TCRs than the 666-donor mean, according to what a later analysis found. In vitro data verified three CMV-associated chains as specific for CMV antigens.

The sequence was obtained from a young man in good health and CMV-seronegative. This chain links TRBV5-4 with TRBJ1-4, with D possibly TRBD1 on 6 matching bases. The sequenced material came from PBMCs. The CDR3 sequence is CASSSMGGQVEKLFF. The CDR3 nucleotides read TGTGCCAGCAGCTCTATGGGGGGGCAGGTTGAAAAACTGTTTTTT.